The 30 T cell receptor beta chains below were found in one sample sequenced in a study of cytomegalovirus exposure and HLA in healthy donors. TCRdb's copy holds only in-frame clones and misses some; the assay was immunoSEQ multiplex PCR. In the table there are 250,000 to 350,000 clones, roughly 86% of which are singletons. The sequencing input was PBMCs. These receptors all stem from a man under 40 in good health and CMV-seronegative.

The chain has TRBV7-9 and TRBJ1-5; 7 positions agree with TRBD1. In germline, CDR1 is SEHNR, CDR2 FQNEAQ (reference sequence). Unmatched junction bases numbered 4, after V lost 5 bases and J lost 3 bases. The CDR3 totals 14 residues. The CDR3 region has the DNA TGTGCCAGCAGCCAGGGGGGCTTCAATCAGCCCCAGCATTTT. It encodes CASSQGGFNQPQHF.

The chain employs TRBV15 and TRBJ1-1; possibly TRBD1 for D (5 bases). Germline lookup yields CDR1 LNHNV and CDR2 YYDKDF (reference sequence). The CDR3 is 17 amino acids. Trimming removed 6 bases at V and 0 bases at J, with 20 bases between. CDR3 DNA sequence: TGTGCCACCAGTCCCGGCACCTTGAAGGGGCTGAACACTGAAGCTTTCTTT. This gives the protein CATSPGTLKGLNTEAFF. The full variable domain, its missing parts supplied by reference TRBV15 and TRBJ1-1, is DAMVIQNPRYQVTQFGKPVTLSCSQTLNHNVMYWYQQKSSQAPKLLFHYYDKDFNNEADTPDNFQSRRPNTSFCFLDIRSPGLGDTAMYLCATSPGTLKGLNTEAFFGQGTRLTVV.

V is TRBV9 and J is TRBJ1-1; TRBD1 matches at 8 bases. CDR1 and CDR2 from the germline V gene are SGDLS and YYNGEE. This CDR3 comprises 14 residues. Trimming removed 3 bases from V and 7 bases from J; junction bases left unmatched: 8. CDR3 in amino acids: CASSARDRIDEAFF. In DNA, the CDR3 is TGTGCCAGCAGCGCCCGGGACAGGATCGATGAAGCTTTCTTT.

The V and J genes are TRBV6-5 and TRBJ2-7, with D possibly being TRBD1 (5 bases). Trimming took 2 bases from V and 2 from J, leaving 10 bases between them. Germline V gives CDR1 MNHEY, CDR2 SVGAGI. The CDR3 runs to 14 residues. CDR3 residues: CASSYAGNTYEQYF. The CDR3 DNA sequence: TGTGCCAGCAGTTACGCAGGGAACACCTACGAGCAGTACTTC.

This chain joins TRBV7-9 and TRBJ1-1, with 11 bases fitting TRBD1. CDR1 and CDR2 (germline): SEHNR, FQNEAQ (reference sequence). CDR3 length: 16 residues. V shed 4 bases, J shed 6 bases, and the junction held 10 bases outside the gene matches. The CDR3 is CASSSGTGGSDAEAFF. Written as DNA, the CDR3 is TGTGCCAGCAGCTCCGGGACAGGGGGATCGGACGCTGAAGCTTTCTTT. Full variable domain (rest looked up from reference TRBV7-9 and TRBJ1-1): DTGVSQNPRHKITKRGQNVTFRCDPISEHNRLYWYRQTLGQGPEFLTYFQNEAQLEKSRLLSDRFSAERPKGSFSTLEIQRTEQGDSAMYLCASSSGTGGSDAEAFFGQGTRLTVV.

The chain links TRBV5-5 to TRBJ1-1, with a possible D match to TRBD1 (5 bases). Trimming stripped 3 bases from V and 1 base from J, with 10 bases between. From germline, CDR1 is SGHKS and CDR2 YYEKEE (reference sequence). CDR3 length: 14 residues. CDR3 loop: CASSYRITNTEAFF. The DNA of the CDR3 is TGTGCCAGCAGCTACAGGATTACGAACACTGAAGCTTTCTTT.

This clone was counted a few times. The chain uses TRBV5-1 and TRBJ1-6; D not certain. The V end lost 0 bases, the J end lost 6 bases, and 7 bases lay between the germline ends. The CDR3 totals 14 residues. Germline CDR1 SGHRS, CDR2 YFSETQ. CDR3 nucleotide sequence: TGCGCCAGCAGCTTGGGCAGAACTAATTCACCCCTCCACTTT. It codes for CASSLGRTNSPLHF.

V gene TRBV6-5 combines with J gene TRBJ2-3; 7 nucleotides align to TRBD2. The V gene end was trimmed by 8 bases and the J gene end by 0 bases; junction bases not matched to a gene: 8. The CDR3 extends over 15 amino acids. CDR1 is MNHEY and CDR2 is SVGAGI in the germline V gene. CDR3 sequence reads: CASWSPAGSTDTQYF. The CDR3 nucleotides are TGTGCCAGCTGGTCCCCAGCGGGGAGCACAGATACGCAGTATTTT.

V is TRBV20-1 and J is TRBJ2-4, with unresolved D. This CDR3 is built from 10 residues. Germline lookup yields CDR1 DFQATT and CDR2 SNEGSKA (reference sequence). V gave up 6 bases and J gave up 8 bases, with 8 bases separating them. Here the CDR3 DNA reads TGCAGTGCCGGTGGAGACATTCAGTACTTC. This encodes CSAGGDIQYF.

This chain uses TRBV9 with TRBJ2-5; tentative D call: TRBD1 (7 bases). The CDR3 runs 14 residues. Trimming cost V 0 bases and J 5 bases, with 11 bases left between them. Germline V lookup: CDR1 SGDLS, CDR2 YYNGEE. In nucleotides, the CDR3 is TGTGCCAGCAGCGTAGGGTCAGGGGGGGAGACCCAGTACTTC. This sequence encodes CASSVGSGGETQYF.

The rearrangement links TRBV6-6 to TRBJ2-5, with 8 positions matching TRBD1. There are 14 residues in the CDR3. The V gene's germline CDR1 is MNHNY and CDR2 SVGAGI (reference sequence). V was clipped by 4 bases and J by 5 bases; unmatched bases: 6. This chain's CDR3 is CASSSRTGKETQYF. Here the CDR3 DNA reads TGTGCCAGCAGTTCTCGGACAGGGAAGGAGACCCAGTACTTC.

The chain is built from TRBV6-4 and TRBJ1-6, with a tentative D call TRBD1 (6 bases). Trimming took off 5 bases at V and 6 bases at J, with 14 bases between the two ends. The CDR3 has 15 amino acids. CDR1 and CDR2 (germline): MRHNA, SNTAGT. In nucleotides, the CDR3 is TGTGCCAGCAGTACAACAGGGAGTGGTAATTCACCCCTCCACTTT. Translated: CASSTTGSGNSPLHF.

This rearrangement joins TRBV29-1 to TRBJ1-2, with D possibly being TRBD1 (6 bases). The CDR3 length is 15 residues. The germline gives CDR1 SQVTM, CDR2 ANQGSEA. Trimming took off 4 bases at V and 5 bases at J, with 20 bases between the two ends. CDR3 nucleotides: TGCAGCGTTGCCCCACTGACGACAGGCGGGTATGGCTACACCTTC. Residues: CSVAPLTTGGYGYTF.

V and J are TRBV11-2 and TRBJ2-7; D is undetermined. Per germline, CDR1 SGHAT and CDR2 FQNNGV. The CDR3 totals 17 residues. V lost 5 bases to trimming and J lost 0 bases, with 20 bases between them. Here the CDR3 reads CASSPVSGRAHSYEQYF. The CDR3 region has the DNA TGTGCCAGCAGCCCCGTTTCCGGCCGAGCGCACTCCTACGAGCAGTACTTC.

Details on this clone: The sample contains more than one DNA sequence encoding this CDR3. The chain uses TRBV5-4 and TRBJ2-3; 11 bases match TRBD2. CDR3 size: 15 residues. Germline lookup yields CDR1 SGHNT and CDR2 YYREEE (reference sequence). V lost 2 bases to trimming and J lost 3 bases; unmatched junction nucleotides: 2. CDR3 DNA sequence: TGTGCCAGCAGCTTACTAGCGGGGGTAACAGATACGCAGTATTTT. Translating gives CASSLLAGVTDTQYF.

The genes are TRBV5-8 and TRBJ1-1, with no clear D. Trimming stripped 0 bases from V and 6 bases from J, with 9 bases between. The CDR3 length is 13 residues. Germline CDR1 is SGHTS and CDR2 is YDEGEE. The CDR3 DNA reads TGTGCCAGCAGCTTGGAGGGAGCTCCTGAAGCTTTCTTT. Protein: CASSLEGAPEAFF.

V and J are TRBV5-1 and TRBJ2-5; perhaps TRBD1 as D (6 bases). In germline, CDR1 is SGHRS, CDR2 YFSETQ. The CDR3 is made up of 15 amino acids. V was clipped by 2 bases and J by 4 bases, with 15 bases between them. The CDR3 loop is CASSLIGGERETQYF. CDR3 sequence (DNA): TGCGCCAGCAGCTTAATAGGGGGAGAGAGAGAGACCCAGTACTTC.

The genes are TRBV4-2 and TRBJ2-7; TRBD1 might be the D (5 bases). CDR1 is LGHNA and CDR2 is YNFKEQ in the germline V gene. CDR3 size: 17 residues. V lost 0 bases and J 0 bases, leaving 15 bases between the germline ends. The CDR3 bases are TGTGCCAGCAGCCAAGAATGGGGCTCTGGGTTCTCCTACGAGCAGTACTTC. Translating gives CASSQEWGSGFSYEQYF.

The chain joins TRBV6-1 to TRBJ2-7; D is undetermined. Germline CDR1 is MNHNS and CDR2 is SASEGT. This CDR3 contains 15 residues. Trimming removed 4 bases at V and 0 bases at J, with 13 bases between. The CDR3 region has the DNA TGTGCCAGCAGTGGCGTGTTCCGGGTCTCCTACGAGCAGTACTTC. It codes for CASSGVFRVSYEQYF.

A remark on this clone: The sample holds other DNA sequences that translate to the same CDR3. The gene calls are TRBV6-5 and TRBJ2-7; a possible D gene is TRBD2 (5 bases). V dropped 0 bases and J dropped 1 base, with 7 bases sitting between them. Germline loops: CDR1 MNHEY, CDR2 SVGAGI. The CDR3 loop spans 14 amino acids. Here the CDR3 reads CASSYSGGSYEQYF. The CDR3 DNA is TGTGCCAGCAGTTACTCCGGCGGGTCCTACGAGCAGTACTTC.

J is TRBJ2-1 and V is TRBV9; TRBD1 agrees at 7 bases. The V gene end was trimmed by 5 bases and the J gene end by 2 bases; junction bases not matched to a gene: 7. CDR1 SGDLS and CDR2 YYNGEE come from the germline V gene. The CDR3 contains 15 residues. The CDR3 DNA is TGTGCCAGCAGTTCGGACAGGACCACCTACAATGAGCAGTTCTTC. Protein product: CASSSDRTTYNEQFF.

The V and J genes are TRBV6-6 and TRBJ1-2; a weak D match, TRBD1 (6 bases). The germline CDR1 and CDR2 sequences are MNHNY and SVGAGI (reference sequence). The CDR3 contains 14 residues. The V end lost 3 bases, the J end lost 10 bases, and 18 bases lay between the germline ends. The CDR3: CASSYLPGAWDYTF. Written as DNA, the CDR3 is TGTGCCAGCAGTTATCTACCAGGGGCCTGGGACTACACCTTC.

The J gene is TRBJ2-6, the V gene TRBV27, with a possible D match to TRBD2 (6 bases). CDR3 length: 17 amino acids. The germline V gene encodes CDR1 MNHEY and CDR2 SMNVEV (reference sequence). V lost 1 base and J lost 1, with 11 bases in between. CDR3 DNA: TGTGCCAGCAGTTTATTCCCCGGGAGATCTGGGGCCAACGTCCTGACTTTC. It encodes CASSLFPGRSGANVLTF.

This clone was found once. The rearrangement joins TRBV6-1 to TRBJ2-5; 8 bases match TRBD2. This CDR3 has 17 residues. The J segment lost 4 bases and the V segment lost 2 bases, leaving 12 bases of the junction unmatched. In germline, CDR1 is MNHNS, CDR2 SASEGT. The DNA for the CDR3 is TGTGCCAGCAGTGAAATGCGGCCTAGCGGGCTACGAGAGACCCAGTACTTC. It encodes CASSEMRPSGLRETQYF.

Only a few counts were recorded for this clone. Other nucleotide sequences in the sample specify the same CDR3. V usage is TRBV30 and J usage is TRBJ1-6, with TRBD1 matching over 9 bases. Germline V lookup: CDR1 GTSNPN, CDR2 SVGIG (reference sequence). V gave up 0 bases and J gave up 7 bases; unmatched junction bases: 1. The CDR3 spans 14 residues. In DNA form, the CDR3 reads TGTGCCTGGAGTGTCGGACAGGGGAATTCACCCCTCCACTTT. Amino acids: CAWSVGQGNSPLHF.

V usage is TRBV19 and J usage is TRBJ2-7, with TRBD2 as a possible D gene (6 bases). The CDR3 covers 16 residues. Germline V CDR1 and CDR2: LNHDA, SQIVND (reference sequence). V lost 6 bases, J lost 2 bases, and 20 bases lay in between. In DNA, the CDR3 is TGTGCCAGTAGCCCCCTAAGGGACTTGAAAGCCTACGAGCAGTACTTC. Residues: CASSPLRDLKAYEQYF.

This chain's CDR3 is CAISESVPGGHQPQHF. The CDR3 DNA reads as TGTGCCATCAGTGAGTCGGTCCCGGGAGGTCATCAGCCCCAGCATTTT. The V and J genes are TRBV10-3 and TRBJ1-5; no reliable D call. Looked up from germline, CDR1 is ENHRY and CDR2 is SYGVKD. The CDR3 totals 16 residues. V gave up 0 bases and J gave up 5 bases, with 14 bases separating them.

The rearrangement joins TRBV4-3 to TRBJ2-7; tentative D call: TRBD2 (5 bases). This CDR3 region has 14 residues. Trimming removed 3 bases at V and 1 base at J, with 10 bases between. CDR1 and CDR2 (germline): LGHNA, YSLEER. CDR3 nucleotides: TGCGCCAGCAGCCATCAACGGGGATCCTACGAGCAGTACTTC. Residues: CASSHQRGSYEQYF.

This chain connects TRBV6-5 to TRBJ2-7; 7 bases align to TRBD1. Germline values: CDR1 MNHEY, CDR2 SVGAGI. The CDR3 sequence is 12 residues long. With 6 bases clipped from V and 6 bases from J, the junction kept 5 bases outside the gene matches. CDR3 sequence: CASSLDRAEQYF. In DNA, the CDR3 is TGTGCCAGCAGCTTAGACAGGGCCGAGCAGTACTTC.

The chain combines TRBV6-1 with TRBJ1-5, with D unclear. CDR3 length: 11 residues. V was cut by 8 bases and J by 4 bases, with 6 bases left in between. Per the germline V gene, CDR1 is MNHNS and CDR2 is SASEGT. DNA for the CDR3: TGTGCCAGCCGGGAAAATCAGCCCCAGCATTTT. It codes for CASRENQPQHF.